This TCR beta chain was found in a study of blood T cell repertoires in COVID-19. The assay was immunoSEQ multiplex PCR, and TCRdb's table has in-frame clones only and misses some. The sample lists 140,000 to 150,000 clones, roughly 90% seen once, with over 2.5% in the top ten. This clonotype was obtained from a man in his sixties with active or convalescent COVID-19. The material sequenced was peripheral blood.

CDR3 bases: TGTGCCAGCAGTCGAACGGGGTCCGGGTCCTATGGCTACACCTTC. This translates into CASSRTGSGSYGYTF. This chain links TRBV27 with TRBJ1-2; no firm D call. Germline V gene lookup returns CDR1 MNHEY and CDR2 SMNVEV (reference sequence). The CDR3 sequence is 15 residues long. V dropped 5 bases and J dropped 4 bases, with 17 bases sitting between them.